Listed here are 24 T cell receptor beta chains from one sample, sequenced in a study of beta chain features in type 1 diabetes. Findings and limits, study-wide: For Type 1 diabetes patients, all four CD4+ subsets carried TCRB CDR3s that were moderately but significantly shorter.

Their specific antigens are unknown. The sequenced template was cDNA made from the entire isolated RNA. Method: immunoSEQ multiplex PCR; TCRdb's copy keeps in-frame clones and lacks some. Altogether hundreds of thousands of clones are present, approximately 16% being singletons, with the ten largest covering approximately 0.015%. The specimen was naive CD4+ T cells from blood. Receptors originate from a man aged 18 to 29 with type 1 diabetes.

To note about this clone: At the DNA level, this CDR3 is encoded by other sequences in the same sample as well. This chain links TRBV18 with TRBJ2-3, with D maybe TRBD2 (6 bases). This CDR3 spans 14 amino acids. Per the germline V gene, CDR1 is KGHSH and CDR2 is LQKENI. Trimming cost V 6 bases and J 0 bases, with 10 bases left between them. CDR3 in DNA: TGTGCCAGCTCTCGCGGGACTAGCACAGATACGCAGTATTTT. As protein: CASSRGTSTDTQYF.

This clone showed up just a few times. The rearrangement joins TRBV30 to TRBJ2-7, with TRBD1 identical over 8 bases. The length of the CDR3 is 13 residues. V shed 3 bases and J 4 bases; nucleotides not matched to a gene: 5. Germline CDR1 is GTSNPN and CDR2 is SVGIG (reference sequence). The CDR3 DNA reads TGTGCCTGGAGGACCACAGGGGGGTACGAGCAGTACTTC. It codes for CAWRTTGGYEQYF.

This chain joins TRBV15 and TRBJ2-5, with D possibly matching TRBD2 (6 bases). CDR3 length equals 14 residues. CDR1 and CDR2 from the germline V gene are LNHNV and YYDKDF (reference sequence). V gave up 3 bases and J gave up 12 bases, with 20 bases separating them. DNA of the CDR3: TGTGCCACCAGCAGCGCCGGGACTCCCAACTGGAAGTACTTC. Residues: CATSSAGTPNWKYF.

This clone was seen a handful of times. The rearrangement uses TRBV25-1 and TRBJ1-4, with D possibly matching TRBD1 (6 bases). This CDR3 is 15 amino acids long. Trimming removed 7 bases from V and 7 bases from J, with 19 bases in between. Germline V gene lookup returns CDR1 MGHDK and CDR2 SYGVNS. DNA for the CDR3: TGTGCCAGCAAACCAAATCGCGGGGGCGGTGAAAAACTGTTTTTT. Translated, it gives CASKPNRGGGEKLFF.

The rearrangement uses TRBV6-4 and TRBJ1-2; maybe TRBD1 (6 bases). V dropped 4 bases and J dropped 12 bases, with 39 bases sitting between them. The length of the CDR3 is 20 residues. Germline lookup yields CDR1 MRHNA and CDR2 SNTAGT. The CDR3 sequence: CASSGPSLHRELTTLVGDTF. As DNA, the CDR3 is TGTGCCAGCAGTGGACCTAGTTTGCACAGGGAACTCACCACCCTTGTCGGGGACACCTTC.

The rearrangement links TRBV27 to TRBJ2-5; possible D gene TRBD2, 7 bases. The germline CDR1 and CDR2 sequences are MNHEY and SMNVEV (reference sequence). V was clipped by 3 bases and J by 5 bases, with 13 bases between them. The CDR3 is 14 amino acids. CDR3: CASSLAGAGETQYF. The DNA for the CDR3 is TGTGCCAGCAGTTTGGCGGGGGCTGGGGAGACCCAGTACTTC.

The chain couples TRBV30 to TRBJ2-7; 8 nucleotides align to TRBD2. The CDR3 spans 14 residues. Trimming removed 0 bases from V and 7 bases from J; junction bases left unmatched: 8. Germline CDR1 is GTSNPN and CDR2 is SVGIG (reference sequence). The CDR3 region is CAWSVAGAGGEQYF. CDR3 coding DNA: TGTGCCTGGAGTGTAGCGGGGGCCGGTGGTGAGCAGTACTTC.

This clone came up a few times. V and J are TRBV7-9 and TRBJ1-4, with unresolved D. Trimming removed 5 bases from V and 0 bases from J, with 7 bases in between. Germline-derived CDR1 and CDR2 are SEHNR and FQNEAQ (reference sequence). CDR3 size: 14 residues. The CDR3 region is CASSRVATNEKLFF. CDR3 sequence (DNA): TGTGCCAGCAGCCGTGTTGCAACTAATGAAAAACTGTTTTTT.

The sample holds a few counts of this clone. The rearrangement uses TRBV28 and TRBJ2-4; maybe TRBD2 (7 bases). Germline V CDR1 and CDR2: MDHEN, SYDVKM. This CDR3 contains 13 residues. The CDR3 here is CACGGSAKNIQYF. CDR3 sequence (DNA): TGTGCTTGCGGGGGCAGTGCCAAAAACATTCAGTACTTC. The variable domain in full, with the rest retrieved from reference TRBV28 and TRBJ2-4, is DVKVTQSSRYLVKRTGEKVFLECVQDMDHENMFWYRQDPGLGLRLIYFSYDVKMKEKGDIPEGYSVSREKKERFSLILESASTNQTSMYLCACGGSAKNIQYFGAGTRLSVL.

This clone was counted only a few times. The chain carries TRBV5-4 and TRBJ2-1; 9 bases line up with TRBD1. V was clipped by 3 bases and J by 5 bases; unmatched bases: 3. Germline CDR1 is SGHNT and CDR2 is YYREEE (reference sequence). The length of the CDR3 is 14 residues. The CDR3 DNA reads TGTGCCAGCAGCTCAACAGGGGGCCACAATGAGCAGTTCTTC. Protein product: CASSSTGGHNEQFF.

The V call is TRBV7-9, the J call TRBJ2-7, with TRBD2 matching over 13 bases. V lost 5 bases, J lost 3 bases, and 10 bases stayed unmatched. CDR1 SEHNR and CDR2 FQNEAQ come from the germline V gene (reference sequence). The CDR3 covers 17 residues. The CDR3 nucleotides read TGTGCCAGCAGCCCCCCCTTGGGACTAGCGGGAAGCTACGAGCAGTACTTC. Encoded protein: CASSPPLGLAGSYEQYF.

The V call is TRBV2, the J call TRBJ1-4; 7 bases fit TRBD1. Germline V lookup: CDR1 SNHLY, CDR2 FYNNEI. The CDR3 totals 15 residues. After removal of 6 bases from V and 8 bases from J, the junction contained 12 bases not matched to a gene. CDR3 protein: CASSRPGQRQEKLFF. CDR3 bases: TGTGCCAGCAGCCGGCCGGGACAGCGACAGGAAAAACTGTTTTTT.

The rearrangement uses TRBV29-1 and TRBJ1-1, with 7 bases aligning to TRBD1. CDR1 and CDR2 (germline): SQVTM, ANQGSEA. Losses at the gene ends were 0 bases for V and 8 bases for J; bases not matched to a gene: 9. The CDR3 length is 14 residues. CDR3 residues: CSVEENRGAREAFF. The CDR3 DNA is TGCAGCGTTGAAGAGAACAGGGGAGCACGCGAAGCTTTCTTT.

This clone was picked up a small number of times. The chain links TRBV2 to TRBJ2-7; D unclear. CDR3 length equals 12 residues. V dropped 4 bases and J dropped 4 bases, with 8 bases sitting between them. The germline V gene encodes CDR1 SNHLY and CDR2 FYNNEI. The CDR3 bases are TGTGCCAGCAGTGCCGGCGGTTACGAGCAGTACTTC. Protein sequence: CASSAGGYEQYF.

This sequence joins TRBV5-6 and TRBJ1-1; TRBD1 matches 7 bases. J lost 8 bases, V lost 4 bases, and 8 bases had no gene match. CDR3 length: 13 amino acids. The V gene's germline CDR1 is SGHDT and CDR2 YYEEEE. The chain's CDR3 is CASSVRQGEEAFF. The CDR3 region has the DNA TGTGCCAGCAGCGTCCGACAGGGCGAGGAAGCTTTCTTT.

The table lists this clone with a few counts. CDR3 nucleotides: TGTGCCAGCAGCTCCTCCGGGACTAGCGGGAGCTACGAGCAGTACTTC. Amino acids: CASSSSGTSGSYEQYF. The V and J genes are TRBV27 and TRBJ2-7, with 14 positions matching TRBD2. Germline V lookup: CDR1 MNHEY, CDR2 SMNVEV (reference sequence). The CDR3 length is 16 residues. J gave up 3 bases and V 6 bases, and 7 bases lay outside the gene matches.

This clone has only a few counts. The CDR3 DNA reads TGTGCCAGCTCACCTCGAATCCTAGCGGGTGAAGAGACCCAGTACTTC. It codes for CASSPRILAGEETQYF. The V and J genes are TRBV18 and TRBJ2-5; TRBD2 matches 8 bases. Germline V gene sequence: CDR1 KGHSH, CDR2 LQKENI. CDR3 length equals 16 residues. With V trimmed by 3 bases and J by 3 bases, 9 bases remained unmatched.

The CDR3 region has the DNA TGTGCCAGCTCGAGATACTCTGGGGCCAACGTCCTGACTTTC. It yields the protein CASSRYSGANVLTF. The rearrangement uses TRBV5-4 and TRBJ2-6; no reliable D call. The germline CDR1 and CDR2 sequences are SGHNT and YYREEE (reference sequence). The CDR3 runs to 14 residues. V was pared by 7 bases and J by 0 bases, with 8 bases between.

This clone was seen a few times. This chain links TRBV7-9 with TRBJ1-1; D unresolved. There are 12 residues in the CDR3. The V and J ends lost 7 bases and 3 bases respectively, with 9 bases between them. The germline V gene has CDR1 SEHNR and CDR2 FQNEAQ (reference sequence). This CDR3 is CASTKRDTEAFF. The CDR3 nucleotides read TGTGCCAGCACCAAGAGGGACACTGAAGCTTTCTTT.

CDR3: CASSFSGGYGYTF. The CDR3 DNA sequence: TGTGCCAGCAGCTTCTCAGGGGGCTATGGCTACACCTTC. V is TRBV7-6 and J is TRBJ1-2; 7 nucleotides line up with TRBD1. V gave up 3 bases and J gave up 4 bases; unmatched junction bases: 2. This CDR3 comprises 13 residues. The germline V gene has CDR1 SGHVS and CDR2 FNYEAQ.

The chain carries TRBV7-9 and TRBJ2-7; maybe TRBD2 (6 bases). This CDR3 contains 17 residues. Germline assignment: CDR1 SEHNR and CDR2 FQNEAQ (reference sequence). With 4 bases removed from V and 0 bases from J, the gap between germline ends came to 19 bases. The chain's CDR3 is CASSSHLGRITSYEQYF. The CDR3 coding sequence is TGTGCCAGCAGCTCCCACCTTGGGAGGATTACCTCCTACGAGCAGTACTTC.

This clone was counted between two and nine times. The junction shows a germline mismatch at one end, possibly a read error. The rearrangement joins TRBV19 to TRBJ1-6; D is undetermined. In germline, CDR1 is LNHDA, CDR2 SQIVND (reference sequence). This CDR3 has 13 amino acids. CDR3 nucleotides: TGTGCCAGTAGACCGGCGGAATTATCACTCCTCCACTTT. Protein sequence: CASRPAELSLLHF.

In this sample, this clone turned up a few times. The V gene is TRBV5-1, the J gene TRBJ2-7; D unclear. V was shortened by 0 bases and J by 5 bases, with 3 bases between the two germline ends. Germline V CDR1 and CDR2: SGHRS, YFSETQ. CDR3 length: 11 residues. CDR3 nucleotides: TGCGCCAGCAGCTTGGCTGACGAGCAGTACTTC. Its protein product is CASSLADEQYF. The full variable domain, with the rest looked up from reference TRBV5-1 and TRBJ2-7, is KAGVTQTPRYLIKTRGQQVTLSCSPISGHRSVSWYQQTPGQGLQFLFEYFSETQRNKGNFPGRFSGRQFSNSRSEMNVSTLELGDSALYLCASSLADEQYFGPGTRLTVT.

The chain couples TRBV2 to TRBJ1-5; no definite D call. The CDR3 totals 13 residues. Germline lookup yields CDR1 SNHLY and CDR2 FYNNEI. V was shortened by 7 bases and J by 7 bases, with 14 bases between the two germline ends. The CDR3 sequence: CASKLGYSQPQHF. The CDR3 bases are TGTGCCAGCAAATTGGGTTACAGCCAGCCCCAGCATTTT.